Below are 14 T cell receptor beta chains sequenced from a single sample in a study of spatial heterogeneity in lung cancer. Time point described: sample taken at primary tumor resection. TCRdb independently ran MiXCR on the 5' RACE reads; one entry per CDR3 protein. This repertoire shows some 21,000 distinct CDR3 sequences, approximately 3.3% found once; its top ten account for about 30%. The sample consisted of PBMCs, taken at surgery. The source is a female donor with early-stage non-small cell lung cancer.

In its sample, this clonotype was seen many times. The chain has TRBV5-1 and TRBJ2-2; possibly TRBD1 or TRBD2 for D (5 bases each). Germline V gene data show CDR1 as SGHRS and CDR2 as YFSETQ. V lost 0 bases to trimming and J lost 5 bases, with 8 bases between them. The CDR3 length is 14 residues. CDR3 nucleotide sequence: TGCGCCAGCAGCTTGGAATGGGGGACCGGGGAGCTGTTTTTT. Its translation: CASSLEWGTGELFF.

The chain combines TRBV27 with TRBJ2-7; a possible D gene is TRBD2 (6 bases). The CDR3 has 11 amino acids. V shed 7 bases and J shed 5 bases, with 9 bases lying between them. Germline V gene lookup returns CDR1 MNHEY and CDR2 SMNVEV (reference sequence). The CDR3 sequence is CASTGGDEQYF. In DNA form, the CDR3 reads TGTGCCAGCACCGGGGGAGACGAGCAGTACTTC.

This clonotype was found many times. The V gene is TRBV3-1, the J gene TRBJ2-7; 7 nucleotides line up with TRBD2. J lost 4 bases, V lost 4 bases, and 10 bases had no gene match. Germline loops: CDR1 LGHDT, CDR2 YNNKEL (reference sequence). CDR3 length: 15 residues. CDR3 protein: CASSPGAGVGYEQYF. CDR3 bases: TGTGCCAGCAGCCCCGGGGCGGGAGTGGGGTACGAGCAGTACTTC.

The rearrangement joins TRBV3-1 to TRBJ2-7; tentative D call: TRBD2 (5 bases). V was clipped by 2 bases and J by 3 bases, with 14 bases between them. The V gene's germline CDR1 is LGHDT and CDR2 YNNKEL (reference sequence). The CDR3 runs to 15 residues. In DNA, the CDR3 is TGTGCCAGCAGCCAAAAGGCGGGTGCGGGCTACGAGCAGTACTTC. Protein product: CASSQKAGAGYEQYF.

The V gene is TRBV30, the J gene TRBJ2-3; 9 bases agree with TRBD1. There are 18 residues in the CDR3. Germline V gives CDR1 GTSNPN, CDR2 SVGIG (reference sequence). V trimming: 2 bases; J trimming: 2 bases; junction bases outside the gene matches: 14. CDR3 DNA: TGTGCCTGGAGTAATGGGGGCGTGGGACAGGGATACACAGATACGCAGTATTTT. This sequence encodes CAWSNGGVGQGYTDTQYF.

This clonotype was seen a few times. The V and J genes are TRBV3-1 and TRBJ2-3; tentatively, D is TRBD1 (5 bases). The CDR3 is made up of 12 amino acids. Looked up from germline, CDR1 is LGHDT and CDR2 is YNNKEL (reference sequence). With 6 bases removed from V and 2 bases from J, the gap between germline ends came to 6 bases. The CDR3: CASRGATDTQYF. Here the CDR3 DNA reads TGTGCCAGCAGAGGGGCCACAGATACGCAGTATTTT.

V usage is TRBV7-2 and J usage is TRBJ2-7, with D unresolved. The CDR3 extends over 14 amino acids. The V end lost 5 bases, the J end lost 2 bases, and 13 bases lay between the germline ends. Germline V gives CDR1 SGHTA, CDR2 FQGNSA. The chain's CDR3 is CASSPPVSPYEQYF. The CDR3 DNA reads TGTGCCAGCAGCCCCCCAGTCTCACCCTACGAGCAGTACTTC.

By share, this clonotype ranks as medium-sized. V usage is TRBV7-9 and J usage is TRBJ1-5, with a tentative D call TRBD1 (6 bases). Per the germline V gene, CDR1 is SEHNR and CDR2 is FQNEAQ (reference sequence). V lost 5 bases to trimming and J lost 1 base, with 9 bases between them. This CDR3 comprises 14 residues. The CDR3 region has the DNA TGTGCCAGCAGCACCGGGGGCAGCAATCAGCCCCAGCATTTT. This gives the protein CASSTGGSNQPQHF.

By share of the sample, this clonotype is medium-sized. The chain links TRBV7-2 to TRBJ2-1; TRBD2 matches at 10 bases. CDR3 size: 16 residues. Germline V gene data show CDR1 as SGHTA and CDR2 as FQGNSA. With 2 bases clipped from V and 1 base from J, the junction kept 2 bases outside the gene matches. Written as DNA, the CDR3 is TGTGCCAGCAGCTTATCTAGCGGGAGTTCCTACAATGAGCAGTTCTTC. Protein: CASSLSSGSSYNEQFF.

This clonotype was recorded many times. This chain joins TRBV9 and TRBJ2-1, with D hard to call. This CDR3 is built from 13 residues. Germline assignment: CDR1 SGDLS and CDR2 YYNGEE. V dropped 0 bases and J dropped 6 bases, with 7 bases sitting between them. The CDR3 here is CASSVAALNEQFF. The CDR3 nucleotides read TGTGCCAGCAGCGTAGCAGCGCTCAATGAGCAGTTCTTC. Full variable domain (rest looked up from reference TRBV9 and TRBJ2-1): DSGVTQTPKHLITATGQRVTLRCSPRSGDLSVYWYQQSLDQGLQFLIQYYNGEERAKGNILERFSAQQFPDLHSELNLSSLELGDSALYFCASSVAALNEQFFGPGTRLTVL.

As concerns this clonotype: This may come from a read error, since a much larger clone is one base off. This chain links TRBV20-1 with TRBJ2-4; D remains unclear. The CDR3 is made up of 14 amino acids. The germline V gene encodes CDR1 DFQATT and CDR2 SNEGSKA (reference sequence). Trimming left V 3 bases short and J 7 bases short, with 16 bases between. This CDR3 reads CSASGQKSTNIQYF. For the CDR3, the DNA is TGCAGTGCTAGCGGCCAGAAGTCCACGAACATTCAGTACTTC.

This clonotype was observed many times. This chain joins TRBV7-6 and TRBJ2-2, with 7 bases fitting TRBD2. The CDR3 sequence is 14 residues long. From germline, CDR1 is SGHVS and CDR2 FNYEAQ. The V and J ends lost 1 base and 5 bases, in that order; junction bases with no gene match: 1. The CDR3 DNA sequence: TGTGCCAGCAGCTTAGGTAGCGGGACCGGGGAGCTGTTTTTT. Translating gives CASSLGSGTGELFF. Full variable domain (missing parts from reference TRBV7-6 and TRBJ2-2): GAGVSQSPRYKVTKRGQDVALRCDPISGHVSLYWYRQALGQGPEFLTYFNYEAQQDKSGLPNDRFSAERPEGSISTLTIQRTEQRDSAMYRCASSLGSGTGELFFGEGSRLTVL.

The rearrangement uses TRBV27 and TRBJ2-1, with TRBD2 matching 7 bases. This CDR3 is 16 amino acids long. The germline V gene has CDR1 MNHEY and CDR2 SMNVEV (reference sequence). V dropped 6 bases and J dropped 3; count of bases not matched to a gene: 11. CDR3 in DNA: TGTGCCAGCAGGAGATTCGGGCGGGACTACTACAATGAGCAGTTCTTC. Protein sequence: CASRRFGRDYYNEQFF.

This clonotype was observed a handful of times. The genes are TRBV27 and TRBJ2-1; D not certain. The CDR3 consists of 16 residues. The ends were cut back, 3 bases at V and 6 bases at J, with 18 bases in the middle. CDR1 and CDR2 from the germline V gene are MNHEY and SMNVEV (reference sequence). The CDR3 DNA reads as TGTGCCAGCAGTTTTTTTTCCGCTACCAAGCCCAATGAGCAGTTCTTC. Amino acid sequence: CASSFFSATKPNEQFF.